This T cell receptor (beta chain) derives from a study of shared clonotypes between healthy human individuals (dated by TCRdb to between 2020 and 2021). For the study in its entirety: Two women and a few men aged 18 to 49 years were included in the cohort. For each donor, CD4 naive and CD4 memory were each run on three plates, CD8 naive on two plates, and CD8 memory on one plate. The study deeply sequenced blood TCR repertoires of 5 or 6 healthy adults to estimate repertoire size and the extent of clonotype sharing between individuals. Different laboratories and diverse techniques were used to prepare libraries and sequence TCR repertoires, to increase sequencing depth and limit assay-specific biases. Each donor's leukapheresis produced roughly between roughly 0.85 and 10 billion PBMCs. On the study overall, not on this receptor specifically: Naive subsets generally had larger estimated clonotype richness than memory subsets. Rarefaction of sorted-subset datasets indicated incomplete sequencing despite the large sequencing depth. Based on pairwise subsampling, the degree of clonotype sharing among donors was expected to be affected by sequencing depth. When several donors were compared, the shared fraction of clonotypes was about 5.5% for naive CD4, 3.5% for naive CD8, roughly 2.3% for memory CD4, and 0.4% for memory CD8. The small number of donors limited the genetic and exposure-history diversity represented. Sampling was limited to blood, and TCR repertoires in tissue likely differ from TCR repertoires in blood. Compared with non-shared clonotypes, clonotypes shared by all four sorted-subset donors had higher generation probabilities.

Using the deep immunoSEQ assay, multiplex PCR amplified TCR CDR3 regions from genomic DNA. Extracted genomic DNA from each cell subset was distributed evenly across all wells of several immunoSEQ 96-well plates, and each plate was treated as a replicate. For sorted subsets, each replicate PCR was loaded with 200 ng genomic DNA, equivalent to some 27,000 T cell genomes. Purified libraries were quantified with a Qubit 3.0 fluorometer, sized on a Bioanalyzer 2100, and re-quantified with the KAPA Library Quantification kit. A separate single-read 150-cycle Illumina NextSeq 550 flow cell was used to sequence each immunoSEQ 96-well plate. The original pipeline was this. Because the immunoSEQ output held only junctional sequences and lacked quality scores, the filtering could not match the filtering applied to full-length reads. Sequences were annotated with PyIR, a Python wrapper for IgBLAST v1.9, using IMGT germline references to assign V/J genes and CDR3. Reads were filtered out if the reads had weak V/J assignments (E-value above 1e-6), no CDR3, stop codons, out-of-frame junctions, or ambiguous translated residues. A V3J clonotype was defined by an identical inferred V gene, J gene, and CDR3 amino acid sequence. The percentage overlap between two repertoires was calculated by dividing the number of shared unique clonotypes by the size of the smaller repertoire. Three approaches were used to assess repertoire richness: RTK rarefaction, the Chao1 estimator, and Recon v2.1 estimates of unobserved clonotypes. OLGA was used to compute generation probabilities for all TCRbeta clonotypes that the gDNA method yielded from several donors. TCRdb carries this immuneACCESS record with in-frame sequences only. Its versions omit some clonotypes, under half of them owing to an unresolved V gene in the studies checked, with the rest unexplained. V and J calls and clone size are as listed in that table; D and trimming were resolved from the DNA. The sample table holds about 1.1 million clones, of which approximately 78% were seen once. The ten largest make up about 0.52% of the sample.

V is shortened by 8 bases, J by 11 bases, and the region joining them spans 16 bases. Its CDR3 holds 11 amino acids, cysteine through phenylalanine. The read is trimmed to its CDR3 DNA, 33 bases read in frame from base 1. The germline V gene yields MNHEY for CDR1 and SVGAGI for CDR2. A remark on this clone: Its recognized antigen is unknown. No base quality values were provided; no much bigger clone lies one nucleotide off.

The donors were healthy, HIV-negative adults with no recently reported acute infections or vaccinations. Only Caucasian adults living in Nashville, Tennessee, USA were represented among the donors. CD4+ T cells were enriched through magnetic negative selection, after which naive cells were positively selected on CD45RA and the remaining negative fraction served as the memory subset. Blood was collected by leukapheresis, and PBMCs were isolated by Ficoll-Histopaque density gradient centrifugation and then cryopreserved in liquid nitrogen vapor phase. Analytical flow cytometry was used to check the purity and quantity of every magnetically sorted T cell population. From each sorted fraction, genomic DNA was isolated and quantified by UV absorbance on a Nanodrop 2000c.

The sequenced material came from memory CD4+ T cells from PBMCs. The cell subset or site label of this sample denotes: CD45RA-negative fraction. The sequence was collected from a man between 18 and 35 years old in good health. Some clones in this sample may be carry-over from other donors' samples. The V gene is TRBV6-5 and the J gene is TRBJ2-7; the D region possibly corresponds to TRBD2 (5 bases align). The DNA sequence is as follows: TGTGCCAGCGGACTCCAGTGGGCCGAGTACTTC. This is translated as CASGLQWAEYF.